The 2 T cell receptor beta chains in this list originate from one sample, sequenced in a study of blood T cells in healthy people across ages (dated by TCRdb to 2013 to 2016). The library was built by means of 5' RACE. The reads were generated on an Illumina HiSeq 2500. The second PCR ran for about 6 to 11 cycles and used a J-beta primer mix along with a sample-barcoded 5' primer. The raw public data were reprocessed by TCRdb itself: fastp quality trimming at Q25, MiXCR clonotype calling, in-frame beta chains only. Rows with a matching CDR3 protein are joined into one entry that keeps the most common DNA and genes. The sample profile shows roughly 1,800,000 distinct CDR3 sequences; about 50% of them were found once. The top ten hold over 2% of the sample. The sequenced sample consisted of blood. These receptor sequences come from a woman between 35 and 50 years old in good health.

The chain links TRBV20-1 to TRBJ1-5; 7 bases line up with TRBD1. CDR3 length equals 16 residues. J was trimmed by 3 bases and V by 0 bases; bases with no gene match: 8. Per germline, CDR1 DFQATT and CDR2 SNEGSKA (reference sequence). CDR3 DNA sequence: TGCAGTGCTAGAGAACCCTTAGGACAGGTCAATCAGCCCCAGCATTTT. It codes for CSAREPLGQVNQPQHF.

This chain links TRBV6-2 or TRBV6-3 with TRBJ1-1; D gene ambiguous. The CDR3 is 12 residues long. CDR1 is MNHEY and CDR2 is SVGEGT in the germline V gene. The V end was cut by 10 bases, the J end by 3 bases, with 12 bases between. CDR3 loop: CATSVGYTEAFF. DNA for the CDR3: TGTGCCACCTCGGTAGGGTACACTGAAGCTTTCTTT.